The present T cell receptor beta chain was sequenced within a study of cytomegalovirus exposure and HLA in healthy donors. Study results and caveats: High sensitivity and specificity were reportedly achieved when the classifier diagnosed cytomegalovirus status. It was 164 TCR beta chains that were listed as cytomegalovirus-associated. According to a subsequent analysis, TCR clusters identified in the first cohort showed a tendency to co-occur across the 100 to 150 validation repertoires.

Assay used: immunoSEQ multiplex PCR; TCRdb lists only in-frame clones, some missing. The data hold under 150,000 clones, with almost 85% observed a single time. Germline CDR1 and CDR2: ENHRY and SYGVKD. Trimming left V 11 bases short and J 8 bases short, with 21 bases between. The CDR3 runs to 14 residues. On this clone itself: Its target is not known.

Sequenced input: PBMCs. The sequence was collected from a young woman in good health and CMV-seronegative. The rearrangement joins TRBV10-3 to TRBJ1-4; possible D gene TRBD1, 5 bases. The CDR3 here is CASRAGGLLEKLFF. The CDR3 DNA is TGTGCCTCCCGGGCCGGGGGACTGTTAGAAAAACTGTTTTTT.